The entry below describes one T cell receptor beta chain. Its antigen remains unidentified. This entry is derived from a study of cytotoxic CD8 clonotypes in ibrutinib-treated CLL. Study-wide results and caveats: Few clonotypes were public, and these shrank or held steady under treatment.

Here immunoSEQ multiplex PCR was the method, and the copy in TCRdb shows in-frame clones only, minus some. The sample yields about 32,000 clones, over 55% seen once. PBMCs that had been cryopreserved were the source of 2 to 2.5 micrograms of genomic DNA for TCR beta libraries. The clonotype was recovered from a human donor with chronic lymphocytic leukemia. Sequenced here: PBMCs, sampled at disease progression, from a patient treated with ibrutinib.

The CDR3 region has the DNA TGCGCCAGCAGCCAAGATCGCAGATCTGAAGCTTTCTTT. It yields the protein CASSQDRRSEAFF. The chain carries TRBV4-1 and TRBJ1-1; no clear D. V lost 0 bases to trimming and J lost 6 bases, with 8 bases between them. The germline V gene encodes CDR1 MGHRA and CDR2 YSYEKL. The CDR3 is 13 residues long.